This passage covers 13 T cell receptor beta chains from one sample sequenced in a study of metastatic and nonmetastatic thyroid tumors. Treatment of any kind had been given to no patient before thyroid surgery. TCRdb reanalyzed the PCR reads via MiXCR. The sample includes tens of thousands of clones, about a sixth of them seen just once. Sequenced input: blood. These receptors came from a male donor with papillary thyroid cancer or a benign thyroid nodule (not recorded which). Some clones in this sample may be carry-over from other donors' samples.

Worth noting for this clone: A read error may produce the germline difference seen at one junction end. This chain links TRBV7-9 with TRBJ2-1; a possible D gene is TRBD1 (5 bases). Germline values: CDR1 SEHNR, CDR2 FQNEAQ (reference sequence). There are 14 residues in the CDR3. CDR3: CASILVLQGVDQFF. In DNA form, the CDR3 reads TGTGCCAGCATCTTAGTCCTCCAGGGCGTTGATCAGTTCTTC.

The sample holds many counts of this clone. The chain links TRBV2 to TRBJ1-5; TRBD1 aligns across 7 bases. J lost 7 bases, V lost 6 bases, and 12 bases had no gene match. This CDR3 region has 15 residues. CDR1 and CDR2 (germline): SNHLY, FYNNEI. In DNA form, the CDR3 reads TGTGCCAGCAGCCCCCAGCGGGCAGGGGGACAGCCCCAGCATTTT. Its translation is CASSPQRAGGQPQHF.

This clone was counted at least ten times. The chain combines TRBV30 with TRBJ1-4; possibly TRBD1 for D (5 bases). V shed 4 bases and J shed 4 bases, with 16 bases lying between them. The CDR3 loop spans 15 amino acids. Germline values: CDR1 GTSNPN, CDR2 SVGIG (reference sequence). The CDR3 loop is CAWNPSLGVNEKLFF. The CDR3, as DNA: TGTGCCTGGAACCCGAGTCTGGGGGTTAATGAAAAACTGTTTTTT.

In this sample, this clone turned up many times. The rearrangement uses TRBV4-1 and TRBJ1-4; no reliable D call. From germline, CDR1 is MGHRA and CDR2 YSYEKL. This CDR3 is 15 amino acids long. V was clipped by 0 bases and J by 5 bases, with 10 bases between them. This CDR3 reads CASSQDGSKNEKLFF. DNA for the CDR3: TGCGCCAGCAGCCAAGACGGATCCAAGAATGAAAAACTGTTTTTT.

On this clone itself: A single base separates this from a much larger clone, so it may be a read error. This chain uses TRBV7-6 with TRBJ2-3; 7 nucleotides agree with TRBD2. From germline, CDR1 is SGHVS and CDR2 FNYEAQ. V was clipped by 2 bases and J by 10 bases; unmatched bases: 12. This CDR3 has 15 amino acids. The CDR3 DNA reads TGTGCCAGCAGCTTAAGTGCGGGAGTCACAAATGCGCAGTATTTT. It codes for CASSLSAGVTNAQYF.

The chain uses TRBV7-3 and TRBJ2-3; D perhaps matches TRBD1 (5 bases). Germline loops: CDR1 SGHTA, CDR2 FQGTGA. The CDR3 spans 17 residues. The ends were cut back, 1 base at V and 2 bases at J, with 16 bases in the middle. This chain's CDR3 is CASSLKGNRFSTDTQYF. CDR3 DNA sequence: TGTGCCAGCAGCTTAAAGGGGAATAGGTTTTCCACAGATACGCAGTATTTT.

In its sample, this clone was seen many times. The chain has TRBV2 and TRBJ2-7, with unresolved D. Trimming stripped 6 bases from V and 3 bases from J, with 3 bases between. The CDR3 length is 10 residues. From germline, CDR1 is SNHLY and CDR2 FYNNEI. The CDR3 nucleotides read TGTGCCAGCAGCAACTACGAGCAGTACTTC. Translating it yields CASSNYEQYF.

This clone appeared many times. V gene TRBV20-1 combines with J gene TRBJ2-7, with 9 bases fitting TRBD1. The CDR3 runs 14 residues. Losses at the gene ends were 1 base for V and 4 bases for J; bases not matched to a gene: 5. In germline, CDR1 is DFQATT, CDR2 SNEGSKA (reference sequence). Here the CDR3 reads CSARGTGAAYEQYF. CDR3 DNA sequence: TGCAGTGCTAGAGGGACAGGGGCGGCATACGAGCAGTACTTC.

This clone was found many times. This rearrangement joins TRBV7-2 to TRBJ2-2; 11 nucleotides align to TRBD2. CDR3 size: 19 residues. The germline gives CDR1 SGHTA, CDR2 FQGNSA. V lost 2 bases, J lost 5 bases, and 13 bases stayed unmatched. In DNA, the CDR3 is TGTGCCAGCAGCTTACGGGCCGAACTAGCGGGAGAATGGACCGGGGAGCTGTTTTTT. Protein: CASSLRAELAGEWTGELFF.

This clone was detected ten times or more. The CDR3 reads CSANGQGGSNYGYTF. The CDR3 DNA is TGCAGTGCAAATGGACAGGGAGGTTCTAACTATGGCTACACCTTC. This chain links TRBV20-1 with TRBJ1-2; 8 bases match TRBD1. Germline V CDR1 and CDR2: DFQATT, SNEGSKA (reference sequence). V was pared by 6 bases and J by 0 bases, with 9 bases of the junction left unmatched. This CDR3 contains 15 residues.

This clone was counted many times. CDR3 region: CASSFRIFDSPETQYF. In nucleotides, the CDR3 is TGTGCCAGCAGCTTTCGTATATTTGACAGCCCGGAGACCCAGTACTTC. The rearrangement uses TRBV11-1 and TRBJ2-5, with a possible D match to TRBD1 (5 bases). CDR1 is SGHAT and CDR2 is FQDESV in the germline V gene (reference sequence). The CDR3 length is 16 residues. V was pared by 3 bases and J by 5 bases, with 19 bases between.

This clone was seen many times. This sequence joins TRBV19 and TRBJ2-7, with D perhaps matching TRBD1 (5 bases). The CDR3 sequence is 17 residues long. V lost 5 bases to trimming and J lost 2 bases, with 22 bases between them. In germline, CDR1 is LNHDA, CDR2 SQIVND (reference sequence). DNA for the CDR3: TGTGCCAGTAGTCCCAGGGCCAGCGTACTAAGCCCCTACGAGCAGTACTTC. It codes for CASSPRASVLSPYEQYF.

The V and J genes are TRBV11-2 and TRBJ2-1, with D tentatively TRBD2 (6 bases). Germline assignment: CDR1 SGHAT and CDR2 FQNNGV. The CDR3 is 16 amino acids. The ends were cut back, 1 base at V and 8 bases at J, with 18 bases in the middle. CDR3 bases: TGTGCCAGCAGCTTAGGCAGTAGCGCGGGGTCGTATGAGCAGTTCTTC. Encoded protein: CASSLGSSAGSYEQFF.